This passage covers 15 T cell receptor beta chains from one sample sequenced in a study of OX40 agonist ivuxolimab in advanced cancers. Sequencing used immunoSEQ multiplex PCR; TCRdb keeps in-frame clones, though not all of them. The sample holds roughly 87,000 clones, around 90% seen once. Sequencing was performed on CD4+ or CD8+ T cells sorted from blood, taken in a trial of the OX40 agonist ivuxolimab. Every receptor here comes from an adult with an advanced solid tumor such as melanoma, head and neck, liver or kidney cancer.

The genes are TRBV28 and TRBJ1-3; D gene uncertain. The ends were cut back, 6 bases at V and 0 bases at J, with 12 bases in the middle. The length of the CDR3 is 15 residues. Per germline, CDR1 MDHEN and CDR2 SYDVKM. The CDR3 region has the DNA TGTGCCAGCAGCAACCGGGTGGTCTCTGGAAACACCATATATTTT. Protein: CASSNRVVSGNTIYF.

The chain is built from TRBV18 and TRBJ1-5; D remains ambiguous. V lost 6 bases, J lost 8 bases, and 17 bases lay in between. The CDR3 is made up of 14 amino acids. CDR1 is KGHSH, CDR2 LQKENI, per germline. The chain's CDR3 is CASSLRRERKPQHF. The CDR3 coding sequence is TGTGCCAGCTCGCTTCGAAGGGAAAGGAAGCCCCAGCATTTT.

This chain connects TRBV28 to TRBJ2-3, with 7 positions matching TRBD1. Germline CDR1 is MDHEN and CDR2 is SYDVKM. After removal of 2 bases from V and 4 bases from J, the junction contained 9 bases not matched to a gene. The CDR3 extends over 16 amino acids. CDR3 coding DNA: TGTGCCAGCAGTTTAGAAGGGGGCTCCCGGGCAGATACGCAGTATTTT. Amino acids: CASSLEGGSRADTQYF.

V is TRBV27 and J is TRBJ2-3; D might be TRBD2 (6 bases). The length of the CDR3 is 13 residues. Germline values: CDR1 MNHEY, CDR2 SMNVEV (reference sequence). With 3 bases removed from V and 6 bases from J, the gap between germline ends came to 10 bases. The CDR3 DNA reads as TGTGCCAGCAGTTTCGGGAGTTATGATACGCAGTATTTT. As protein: CASSFGSYDTQYF.

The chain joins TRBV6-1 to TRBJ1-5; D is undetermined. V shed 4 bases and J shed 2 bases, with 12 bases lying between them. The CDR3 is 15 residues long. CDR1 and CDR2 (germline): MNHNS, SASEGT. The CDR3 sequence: CASSAFSWGNQPQHF. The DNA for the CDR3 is TGTGCCAGCAGTGCCTTCTCGTGGGGCAATCAGCCCCAGCATTTT.

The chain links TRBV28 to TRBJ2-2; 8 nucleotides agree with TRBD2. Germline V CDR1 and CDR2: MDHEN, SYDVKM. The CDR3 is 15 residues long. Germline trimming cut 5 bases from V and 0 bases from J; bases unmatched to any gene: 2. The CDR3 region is CASSTGGTNTGELFF. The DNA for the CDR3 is TGTGCCAGCAGTACGGGAGGGACGAACACCGGGGAGCTGTTTTTT.

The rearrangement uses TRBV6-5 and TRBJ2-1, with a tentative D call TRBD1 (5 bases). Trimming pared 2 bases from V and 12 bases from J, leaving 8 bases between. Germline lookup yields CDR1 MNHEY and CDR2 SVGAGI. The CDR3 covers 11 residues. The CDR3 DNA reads TGTGCCAGCAGTTACGGACACACGCAGTTCTTC. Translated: CASSYGHTQFF.

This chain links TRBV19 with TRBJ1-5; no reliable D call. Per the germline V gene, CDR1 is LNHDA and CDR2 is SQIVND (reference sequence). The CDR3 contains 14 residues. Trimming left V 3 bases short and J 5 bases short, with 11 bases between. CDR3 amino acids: CASSIGRVDQPQHF. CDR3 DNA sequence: TGTGCCAGTAGTATTGGGAGAGTAGATCAGCCCCAGCATTTT.

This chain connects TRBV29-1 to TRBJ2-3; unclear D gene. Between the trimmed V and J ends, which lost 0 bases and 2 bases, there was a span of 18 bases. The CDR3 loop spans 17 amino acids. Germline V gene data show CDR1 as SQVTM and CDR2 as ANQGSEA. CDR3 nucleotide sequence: TGCAGCGTTGAAGATTCAGGAAGGTCCACACTCACAGATACGCAGTATTTT. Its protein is CSVEDSGRSTLTDTQYF.

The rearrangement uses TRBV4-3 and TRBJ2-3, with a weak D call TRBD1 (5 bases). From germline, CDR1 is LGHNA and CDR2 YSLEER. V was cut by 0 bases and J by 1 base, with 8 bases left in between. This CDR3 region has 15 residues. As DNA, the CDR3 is TGCGCCAGCAGCCAAGAGGGGCATGGCACAGATACGCAGTATTTT. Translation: CASSQEGHGTDTQYF.

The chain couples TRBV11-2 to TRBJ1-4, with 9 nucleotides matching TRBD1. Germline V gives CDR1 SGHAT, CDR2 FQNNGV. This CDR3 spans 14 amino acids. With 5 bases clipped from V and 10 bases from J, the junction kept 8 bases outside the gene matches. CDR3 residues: CASSPGQGWGKLFF. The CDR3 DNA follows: TGTGCCAGCAGCCCCGGACAGGGGTGGGGAAAACTGTTTTTT.

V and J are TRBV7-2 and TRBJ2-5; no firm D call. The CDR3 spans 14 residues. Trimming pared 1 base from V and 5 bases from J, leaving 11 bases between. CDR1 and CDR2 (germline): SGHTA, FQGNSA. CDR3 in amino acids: CASSLDWAMETQYF. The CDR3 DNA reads TGTGCCAGCAGCTTAGACTGGGCGATGGAGACCCAGTACTTC.

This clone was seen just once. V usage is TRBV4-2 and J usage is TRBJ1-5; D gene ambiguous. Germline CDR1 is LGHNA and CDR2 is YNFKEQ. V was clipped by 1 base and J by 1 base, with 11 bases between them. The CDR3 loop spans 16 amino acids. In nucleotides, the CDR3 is TGTGCCAGCAGCCAAGTAATGGGCAGGAGCAATCAGCCCCAGCATTTT. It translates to CASSQVMGRSNQPQHF.

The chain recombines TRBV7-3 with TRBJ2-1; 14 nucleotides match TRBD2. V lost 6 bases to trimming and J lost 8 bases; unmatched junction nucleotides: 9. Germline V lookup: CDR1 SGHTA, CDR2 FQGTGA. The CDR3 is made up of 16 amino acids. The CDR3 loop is CASRPGTSGSLDEQFF. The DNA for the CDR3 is TGTGCCAGCAGACCCGGGACTAGCGGGAGTCTCGATGAGCAGTTCTTC.

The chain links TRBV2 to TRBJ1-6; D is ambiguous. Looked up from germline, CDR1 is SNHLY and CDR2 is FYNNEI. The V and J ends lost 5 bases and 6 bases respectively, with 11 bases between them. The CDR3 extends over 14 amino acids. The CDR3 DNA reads TGTGCCAGCAGTAAGGACGGACTTAATTCACCCCTCCACTTT. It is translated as CASSKDGLNSPLHF.